The 21 T cell receptor beta chains listed next were all sequenced from one sample in a study of T-cell reconstitution after alpha-beta-depleted transplantation in children. TCRbeta library preparation incorporated unique molecular identifiers. TCRdb reprocessed the PCR reads with MiXCR, giving one entry per CDR3 protein. Altogether some 80,000 distinct CDR3 sequences are present, 15% to 20% being singletons, with the ten largest covering about 47%. Specimen: PBMCs, mostly from graft donor cells, collected 360 days after TCRalphabeta/CD19-depleted stem cell transplant. These receptors all stem from a male patient aged 2-9 years who had a stem cell transplant for acute lymphoblastic leukemia, so the T cells may come from the graft donor.

This clonotype was counted ten times or more. This chain joins TRBV9 and TRBJ2-1; TRBD2 matches 8 bases. V lost 0 bases and J lost 6; bases outside the gene matches: 8. Per germline, CDR1 SGDLS and CDR2 YYNGEE. The CDR3 contains 16 residues. The CDR3 coding sequence is TGTGCCAGCAGCGTAGGAACGGGAGGGATACCCAATGAGCAGTTCTTC. Its protein product is CASSVGTGGIPNEQFF.

The chain has TRBV24-1 and TRBJ2-3; TRBD1 agrees at 11 bases. Trimming at V came to 2 bases and at J to 5 bases, leaving 5 bases not matched to a gene. This CDR3 is 16 amino acids long. The germline V gene has CDR1 KGHDR and CDR2 SFDVKD. CDR3 nucleotides: TGTGCCACCAGTGATTCGGACAGGGGGCGGGTAGATACGCAGTATTTT. It is translated as CATSDSDRGRVDTQYF.

Only a few counts were recorded for this clonotype. V usage is TRBV7-8 and J usage is TRBJ1-5; TRBD1 agrees at 8 bases. V was clipped by 4 bases and J by 0 bases; unmatched bases: 8. CDR3 size: 17 residues. Germline CDR1 and CDR2: SGHVS and FQNEAQ. CDR3 sequence (DNA): TGTGCCAGCAGCTCGGACAGGGTGGTTTATAGCAATCAGCCCCAGCATTTT. Protein: CASSSDRVVYSNQPQHF.

There are many counts of this clonotype. The V and J genes are TRBV10-3 and TRBJ1-2; TRBD1 is a possible D gene (5 bases). The germline V gene has CDR1 ENHRY and CDR2 SYGVKD. The germline V and J ends were trimmed by 0 bases and 4 bases, with 15 bases remaining between them. The CDR3 length is 16 residues. The chain's CDR3 is CAISESGQTGSYGYTF. CDR3 bases: TGTGCCATCAGTGAGTCAGGACAAACGGGGTCCTATGGCTACACCTTC.

The V and J genes are TRBV27 and TRBJ2-5; possibly TRBD2 for D (6 bases). V lost 6 bases to trimming and J lost 5 bases, with 13 bases between them. Germline CDR1 MNHEY, CDR2 SMNVEV (reference sequence). The length of the CDR3 is 13 residues. CDR3 in DNA: TGTGCCAGCAGACGGGGGAGACAGGAGACCCAGTACTTC. It yields the protein CASRRGRQETQYF.

V and J are TRBV12-3 or TRBV12-4 and TRBJ1-1; D unclear. V gave up 2 bases and J gave up 0 bases, with 10 bases separating them. The CDR3 covers 15 residues. In DNA, the CDR3 is TGTGCCAGCAGTTTAAGTCGACCGATGAACACTGAAGCTTTCTTT. As protein: CASSLSRPMNTEAFF.

The chain joins TRBV6-6 to TRBJ1-2; D remains ambiguous. Germline V gene lookup returns CDR1 MNHNY and CDR2 SVGAGI (reference sequence). This CDR3 comprises 12 residues. The V end lost 6 bases, the J end lost 3 bases, and 8 bases lay between the germline ends. CDR3 region: CASSSWDYGYTF. DNA for the CDR3: TGTGCCAGCAGCTCATGGGACTATGGCTACACCTTC.

The chain is built from TRBV20-1 and TRBJ2-1; maybe TRBD2 (6 bases). CDR1 and CDR2 (germline): DFQATT, SNEGSKA (reference sequence). The germline V and J ends were trimmed by 6 bases and 4 bases, with 10 bases remaining between them. The CDR3 loop spans 12 amino acids. The DNA for the CDR3 is TGCAGTGCCGTCGGGGGTTACAATGAGCAGTTCTTC. Protein sequence: CSAVGGYNEQFF.

The CDR3 nucleotides read TGCAGCGTCCCCAGGGGACTAGCGGGTCCTTCGAACACCGGGGAGCTGTTTTTT. Translating it yields CSVPRGLAGPSNTGELFF. The rearrangement joins TRBV29-1 to TRBJ2-2; 12 bases line up with TRBD2. This CDR3 is built from 18 residues. V trimming: 6 bases; J trimming: 0 bases; junction bases outside the gene matches: 11. CDR1 is SQVTM and CDR2 is ANQGSEA in the germline V gene.

This clonotype was observed a handful of times. The chain carries TRBV11-2 and TRBJ2-5; either TRBD1 or TRBD2 may fit D (5 bases each). Trimming took off 6 bases at V and 5 bases at J, with 13 bases between the two ends. Germline loops: CDR1 SGHAT, CDR2 FQNNGV. The CDR3 is 13 amino acids. CDR3 in DNA: TGTGCCAGCAGACCGGTGGGGGTTGAGACCCAGTACTTC. The encoded protein is CASRPVGVETQYF.

J is TRBJ2-7 and V is TRBV20-1, with D perhaps matching TRBD1 (5 bases). Trimming shortened V by 6 bases and J by 8 bases, and 14 bases separated the two germline ends. CDR1 and CDR2 from the germline V gene are DFQATT and SNEGSKA (reference sequence). CDR3 length: 11 residues. The CDR3 DNA reads as TGCAGTGCCGTCGGACACCACAAGCAGTACTTC. It is translated as CSAVGHHKQYF.

CDR3 amino acids: CSASRDGATDTQYF. CDR3 in DNA: TGCAGTGCTAGTCGGGACGGAGCCACAGATACGCAGTATTTT. The gene calls are TRBV20-1 and TRBJ2-3; D may be TRBD1 or TRBD2 (5 bases each). V was trimmed by 3 bases and J by 2 bases, leaving 12 bases between them. This CDR3 is built from 14 residues. The germline V gene has CDR1 DFQATT and CDR2 SNEGSKA (reference sequence).

This clonotype has only a few counts. J is TRBJ2-7 and V is TRBV27, with 11 bases fitting TRBD2. This CDR3 has 15 residues. Trimming removed 4 bases from V and 3 bases from J; junction bases left unmatched: 5. Germline CDR1 MNHEY, CDR2 SMNVEV (reference sequence). CDR3 DNA sequence: TGTGCCAGCAGTTCACTAGCGGGAGTACTCTACGAGCAGTACTTC. It codes for CASSSLAGVLYEQYF.

This chain joins TRBV7-9 and TRBJ1-4; TRBD1 might be the D (5 bases). The V gene lost 0 bases and the J gene lost 5 bases, with 10 bases spanning the gap. Germline assignment: CDR1 SEHNR and CDR2 FQNEAQ (reference sequence). The CDR3 spans 15 residues. The CDR3 DNA reads as TGTGCCAGCAGCTTAGCGCTGACAGTGAATGAAAAACTGTTTTTT. Translated, it gives CASSLALTVNEKLFF.

In this sample, this clonotype turned up a few times. This rearrangement joins TRBV7-9 to TRBJ2-5; D remains unclear. Germline V gene lookup returns CDR1 SEHNR and CDR2 FQNEAQ (reference sequence). V was shortened by 7 bases and J by 14 bases, with 17 bases between the two germline ends. There are 11 residues in the CDR3. The CDR3 is CASTLGAGNYF. The DNA for the CDR3 is TGTGCCAGCACCCTGGGCGCAGGCAATTACTTC.

This clonotype was seen many times. The J gene is TRBJ2-1, the V gene TRBV10-3; 11 nucleotides line up with TRBD2. The V and J ends lost 5 bases and 9 bases, in that order; junction bases with no gene match: 3. CDR1 and CDR2 from the germline V gene are ENHRY and SYGVKD. The CDR3 loop spans 13 amino acids. CDR3 residues: CAISPSGRSEQFF. In nucleotides, the CDR3 is TGTGCCATCAGTCCTAGCGGGAGGTCTGAGCAGTTCTTC.

V usage is TRBV12-3 or TRBV12-4 and J usage is TRBJ2-5; TRBD1 aligns across 8 bases. Losses at the gene ends were 3 bases for V and 6 bases for J; bases not matched to a gene: 3. The CDR3 has 13 amino acids. The CDR3 protein is CASSFGQGQTQYF. In DNA form, the CDR3 reads TGTGCCAGCAGTTTCGGACAGGGCCAGACCCAGTACTTC.

This chain joins TRBV29-1 and TRBJ2-6; 8 nucleotides line up with TRBD2. CDR1 is SQVTM, CDR2 ANQGSEA, per germline. With V trimmed by 4 bases and J by 3 bases, 8 bases remained unmatched. The CDR3 loop spans 16 amino acids. CDR3 bases: TGCAGCGTTGTCCCGGGGGGGCATGGTGGGGCCAACGTCCTGACTTTC. Translation: CSVVPGGHGGANVLTF.

The table lists this clonotype with many counts. CDR3 residues: CASSFGGGPDTQYF. The CDR3 region has the DNA TGCGCCAGCAGCTTCGGAGGAGGGCCAGATACGCAGTATTTT. The genes are TRBV5-1 and TRBJ2-3; D possibly corresponds to TRBD2 (6 bases). The length of the CDR3 is 14 residues. The ends were cut back, 2 bases at V and 4 bases at J, with 11 bases in the middle. The germline V gene has CDR1 SGHRS and CDR2 YFSETQ.

This chain links TRBV7-9 with TRBJ1-2; unclear D gene. CDR3 length equals 15 residues. From germline, CDR1 is SEHNR and CDR2 FQNEAQ (reference sequence). The V end lost 3 bases, the J end lost 4 bases, and 15 bases lay between the germline ends. This chain's CDR3 is CASSFTTRRSYGYTF. The CDR3 DNA is TGTGCCAGCAGCTTCACAACACGTCGCTCCTATGGCTACACCTTC. Variable domain in full (rest from reference TRBV7-9 and TRBJ1-2): DTGVSQNPRHKITKRGQNVTFRCDPISEHNRLYWYRQTLGQGPEFLTYFQNEAQLEKSRLLSDRFSAERPKGSFSTLEIQRTEQGDSAMYLCASSFTTRRSYGYTFGSGTRLTVV.

The chain links TRBV6-5 to TRBJ2-1, with unresolved D. The CDR3 contains 15 residues. Deletions cut 0 bases from V and 0 bases from J, with 6 bases between. Germline assignment: CDR1 MNHEY and CDR2 SVGAGI. The CDR3: CASSYSRSSYNEQFF. The CDR3 DNA reads as TGTGCCAGCAGTTACTCGCGGAGCTCCTACAATGAGCAGTTCTTC.